This TCR beta chain was obtained from a study of cytomegalovirus exposure and HLA in healthy donors. Though probably carrying unrecorded immune exposures, donors were nominally healthy at sampling. PCR used 60 Vbeta primers and 13 Jbeta primers. The method was immunoSEQ multiplex PCR; TCRdb's version includes in-frame clones alone and lacks a portion of them. The sample shows roughly 100,000 clones, approximately 14% of them seen only once. The ends lost 7 bases at V and 4 bases at J; junction bases unmatched: 5. CDR3 length: 13 residues. From germline, CDR1 is SQVTM and CDR2 ANQGSEA. Study-wide points: Association of a missense DCLRE1C variant with TCR beta V- and J-gene trimming was reported in a later analysis.

This clone occurred a few times. Its antigen is undetermined. The origin of this receptor is a female donor in good health and CMV-seronegative. The rearrangement joins TRBV29-1 to TRBJ2-2, with 8 bases lining up with TRBD2. The sequencing input was PBMCs. CDR3 nucleotide sequence: TGCAGCGCAGAAGCGGGGGTCACCGGGGAGCTGTTTTTT. Its protein is CSAEAGVTGELFF.